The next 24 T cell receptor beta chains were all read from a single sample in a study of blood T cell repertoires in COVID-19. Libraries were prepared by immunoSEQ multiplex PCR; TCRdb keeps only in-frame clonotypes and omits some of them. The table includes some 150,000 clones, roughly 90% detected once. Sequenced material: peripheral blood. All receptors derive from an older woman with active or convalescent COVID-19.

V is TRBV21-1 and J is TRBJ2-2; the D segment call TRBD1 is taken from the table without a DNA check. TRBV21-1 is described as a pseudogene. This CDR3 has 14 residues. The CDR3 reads CASSSGAGAGELFF. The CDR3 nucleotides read TGTGCCAGCAGCTCCGGGGCAGGGGCCGGGGAGCTGTTTTTT.

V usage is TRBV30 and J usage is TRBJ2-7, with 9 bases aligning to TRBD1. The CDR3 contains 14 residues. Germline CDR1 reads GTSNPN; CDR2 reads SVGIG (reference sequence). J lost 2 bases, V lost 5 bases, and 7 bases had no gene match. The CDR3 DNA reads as TGTGCCTGGGAAGGACAGGGGAGTGCCTACGAGCAGTACTTC. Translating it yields CAWEGQGSAYEQYF.

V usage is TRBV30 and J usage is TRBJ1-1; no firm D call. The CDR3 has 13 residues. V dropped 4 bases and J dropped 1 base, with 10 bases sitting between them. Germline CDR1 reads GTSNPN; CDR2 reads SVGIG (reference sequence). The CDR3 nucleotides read TGTGCCTGGAAGGCAGGCCGGAACACTGAAGCTTTCTTT. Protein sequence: CAWKAGRNTEAFF.

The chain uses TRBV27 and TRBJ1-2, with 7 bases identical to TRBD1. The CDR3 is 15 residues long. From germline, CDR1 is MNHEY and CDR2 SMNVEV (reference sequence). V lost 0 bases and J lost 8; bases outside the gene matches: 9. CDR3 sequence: CASSLSDRVRGGYTF. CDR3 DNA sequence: TGTGCCAGCAGTTTATCTGACAGGGTACGGGGCGGCTACACCTTC.

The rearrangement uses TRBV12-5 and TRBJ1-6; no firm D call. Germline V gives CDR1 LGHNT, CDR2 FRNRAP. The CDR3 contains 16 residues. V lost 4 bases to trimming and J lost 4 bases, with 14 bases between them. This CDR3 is CASGSGKGVYNSPLHF. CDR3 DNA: TGTGCTAGTGGTTCCGGGAAGGGAGTTTATAATTCACCCCTCCACTTT.

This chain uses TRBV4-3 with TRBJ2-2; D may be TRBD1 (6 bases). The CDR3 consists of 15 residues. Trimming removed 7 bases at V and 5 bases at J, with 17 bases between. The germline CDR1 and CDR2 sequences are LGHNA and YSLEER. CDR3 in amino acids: CASKPKATGTGELFF. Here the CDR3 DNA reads TGCGCCAGCAAACCAAAGGCTACAGGGACCGGGGAGCTGTTTTTT.

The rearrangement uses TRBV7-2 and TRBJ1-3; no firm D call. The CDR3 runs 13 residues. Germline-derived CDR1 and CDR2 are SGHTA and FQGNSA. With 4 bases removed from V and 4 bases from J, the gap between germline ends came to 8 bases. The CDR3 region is CASSSLPGNTIYF. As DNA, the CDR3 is TGTGCCAGCAGCTCCCTCCCCGGAAACACCATATATTTT. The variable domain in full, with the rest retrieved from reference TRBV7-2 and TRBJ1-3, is GAGVSQSPSNKVTEKGKDVELRCDPISGHTALYWYRQSLGQGLEFLIYFQGNSAPDKSGLPSDRFSAERTGGSVSTLTIQRTQQEDSAVYLCASSSLPGNTIYFGEGSWLTVV.

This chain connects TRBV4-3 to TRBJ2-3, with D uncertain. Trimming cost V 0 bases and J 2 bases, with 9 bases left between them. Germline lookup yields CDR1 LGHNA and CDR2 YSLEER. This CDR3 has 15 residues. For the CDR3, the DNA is TGCGCCAGCAGCCAAGATTTAGTGATCACAGATACGCAGTATTTT. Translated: CASSQDLVITDTQYF.

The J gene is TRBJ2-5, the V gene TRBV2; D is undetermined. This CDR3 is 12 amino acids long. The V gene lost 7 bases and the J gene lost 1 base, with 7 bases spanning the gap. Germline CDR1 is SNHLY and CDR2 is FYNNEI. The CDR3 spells CASNPLQETQYF. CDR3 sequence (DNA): TGTGCCAGCAACCCACTCCAAGAGACCCAGTACTTC.

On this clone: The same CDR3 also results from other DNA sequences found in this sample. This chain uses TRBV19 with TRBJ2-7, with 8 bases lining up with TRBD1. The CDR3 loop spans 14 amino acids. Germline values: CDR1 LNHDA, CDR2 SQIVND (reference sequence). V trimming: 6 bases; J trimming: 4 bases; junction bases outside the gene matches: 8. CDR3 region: CASSLGQGTYEQYF. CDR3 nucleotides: TGTGCCAGTAGCCTCGGACAGGGAACTTACGAGCAGTACTTC.

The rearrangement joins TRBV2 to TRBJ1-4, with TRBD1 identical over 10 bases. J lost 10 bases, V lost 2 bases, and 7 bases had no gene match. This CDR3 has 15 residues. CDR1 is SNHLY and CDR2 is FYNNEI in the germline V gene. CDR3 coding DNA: TGTGCCAGCAGTGAATCCCCCGGGACAGGGGCAAAACTGTTTTTT. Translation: CASSESPGTGAKLFF. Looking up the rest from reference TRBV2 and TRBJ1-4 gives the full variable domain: EPEVTQTPSHQVTQMGQEVILRCVPISNHLYFYWYRQILGQKVEFLVSFYNNEISEKSEIFDDQFSVERPDGSNFTLKIRSTKLEDSAMYFCASSESPGTGAKLFFGSGTQLSVL.

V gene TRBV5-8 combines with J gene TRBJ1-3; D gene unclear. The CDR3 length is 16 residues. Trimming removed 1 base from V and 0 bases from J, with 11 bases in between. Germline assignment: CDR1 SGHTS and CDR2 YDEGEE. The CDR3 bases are TGTGCCAGCAGCTTGTATACGGGGAGCTCTGGAAACACCATATATTTT. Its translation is CASSLYTGSSGNTIYF.

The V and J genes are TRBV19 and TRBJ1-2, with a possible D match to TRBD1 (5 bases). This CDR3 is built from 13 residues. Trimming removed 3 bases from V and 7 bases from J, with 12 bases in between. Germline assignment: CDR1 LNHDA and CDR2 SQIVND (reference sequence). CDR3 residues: CASSMGLGGGYTF. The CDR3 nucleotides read TGTGCCAGTAGTATGGGACTCGGAGGTGGCTACACCTTC.

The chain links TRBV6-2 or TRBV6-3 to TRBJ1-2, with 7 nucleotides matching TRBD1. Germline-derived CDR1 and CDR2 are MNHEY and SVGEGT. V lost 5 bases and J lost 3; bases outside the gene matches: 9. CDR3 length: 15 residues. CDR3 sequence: CASSDFGQADYGYTF. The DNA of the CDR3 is TGTGCCAGCAGTGATTTCGGACAGGCCGACTATGGCTACACCTTC.

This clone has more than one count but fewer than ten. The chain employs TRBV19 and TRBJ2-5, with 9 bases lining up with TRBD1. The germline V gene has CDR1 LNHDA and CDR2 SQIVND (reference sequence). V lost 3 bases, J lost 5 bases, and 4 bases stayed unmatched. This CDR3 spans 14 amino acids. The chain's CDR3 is CASSMGQGVETQYF. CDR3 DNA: TGTGCCAGTAGTATGGGACAGGGAGTGGAGACCCAGTACTTC.

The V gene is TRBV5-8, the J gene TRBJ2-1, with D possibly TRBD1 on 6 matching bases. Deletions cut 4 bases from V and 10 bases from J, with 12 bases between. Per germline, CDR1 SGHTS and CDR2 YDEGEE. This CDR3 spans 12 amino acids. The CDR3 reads CASSKDRIEQFF. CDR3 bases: TGTGCCAGCAGCAAAGACAGGATCGAGCAGTTCTTC.

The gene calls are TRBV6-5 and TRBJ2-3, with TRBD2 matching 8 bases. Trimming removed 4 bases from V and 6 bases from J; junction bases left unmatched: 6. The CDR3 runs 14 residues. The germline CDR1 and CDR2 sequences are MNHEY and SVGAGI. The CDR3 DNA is TGTGCCAGCAGTTTTACTAGCGGTTTGGATACGCAGTATTTT. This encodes CASSFTSGLDTQYF.

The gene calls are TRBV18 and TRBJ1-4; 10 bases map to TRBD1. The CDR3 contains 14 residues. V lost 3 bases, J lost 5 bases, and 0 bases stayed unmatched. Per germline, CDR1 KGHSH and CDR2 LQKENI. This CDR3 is CASSPDRGNEKLFF. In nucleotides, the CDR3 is TGTGCCAGCTCACCGGACAGGGGGAATGAAAAACTGTTTTTT.

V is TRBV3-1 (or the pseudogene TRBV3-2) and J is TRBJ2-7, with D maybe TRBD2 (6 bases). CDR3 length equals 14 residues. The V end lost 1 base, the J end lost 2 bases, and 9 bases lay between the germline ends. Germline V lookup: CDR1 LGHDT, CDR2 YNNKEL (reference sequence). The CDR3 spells CASSQVAGTYEQYF. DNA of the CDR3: TGTGCCAGCAGCCAAGTGGCGGGAACCTACGAGCAGTACTTC.

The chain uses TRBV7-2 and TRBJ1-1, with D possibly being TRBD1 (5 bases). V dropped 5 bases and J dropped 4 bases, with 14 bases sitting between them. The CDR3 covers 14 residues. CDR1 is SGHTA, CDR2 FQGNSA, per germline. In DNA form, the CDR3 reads TGTGCCAGCAGCCCGATGATGGGGGGCACTGAAGCTTTCTTT. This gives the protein CASSPMMGGTEAFF.

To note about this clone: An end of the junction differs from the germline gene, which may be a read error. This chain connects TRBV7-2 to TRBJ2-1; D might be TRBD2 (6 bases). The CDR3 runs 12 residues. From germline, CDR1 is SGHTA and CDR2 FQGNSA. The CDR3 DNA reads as TGTGCCAGCAGCATTTGGGAGGACTTTCCCCTCTTC. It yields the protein CASSIWEDFPLF.

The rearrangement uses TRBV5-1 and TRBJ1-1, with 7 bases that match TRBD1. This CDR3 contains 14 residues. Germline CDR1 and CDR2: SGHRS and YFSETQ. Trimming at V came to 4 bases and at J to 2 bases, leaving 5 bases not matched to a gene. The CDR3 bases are TGCGCCAGCAGCAACACAGGGGAAAACACTGAAGCTTTCTTT. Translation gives CASSNTGENTEAFF.

CDR3 coding DNA: TGCGCCAGCAGTGTCCAGGGAAGGGTAAACCCAATTCCACCCCTCCACTTT. It codes for CASSVQGRVNPIPPLHF. V and J are TRBV10-1 and TRBJ1-6; TRBD1 might be the D (5 bases). Trimming stripped 4 bases from V and 11 bases from J, with 24 bases between. Germline V CDR1 and CDR2: WNHNN, SYGVQD (reference sequence). The CDR3 sequence is 17 residues long.

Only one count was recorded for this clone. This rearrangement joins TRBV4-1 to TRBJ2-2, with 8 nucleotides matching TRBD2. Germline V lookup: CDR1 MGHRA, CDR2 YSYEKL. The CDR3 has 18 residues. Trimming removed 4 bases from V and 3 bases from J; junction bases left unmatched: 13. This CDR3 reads CASSPREPLAGDTGELFF. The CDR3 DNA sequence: TGCGCCAGCAGCCCAAGGGAGCCGCTAGCGGGCGACACCGGGGAGCTGTTTTTT.